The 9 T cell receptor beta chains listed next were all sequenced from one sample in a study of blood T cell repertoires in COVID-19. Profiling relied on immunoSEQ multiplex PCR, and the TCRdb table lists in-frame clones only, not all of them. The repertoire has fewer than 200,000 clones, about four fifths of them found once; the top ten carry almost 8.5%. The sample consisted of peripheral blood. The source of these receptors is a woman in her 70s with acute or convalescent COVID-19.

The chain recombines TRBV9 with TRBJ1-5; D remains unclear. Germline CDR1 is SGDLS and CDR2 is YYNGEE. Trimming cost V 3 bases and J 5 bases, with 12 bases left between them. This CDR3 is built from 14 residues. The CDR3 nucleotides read TGTGCCAGCAGCGCGCGGGCAGATTATCAGCCCCAGCATTTT. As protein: CASSARADYQPQHF.

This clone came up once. The CDR3 reads CASRPLAEGYNEQFF. CDR3 bases: TGTGCCAGCAGGCCCCTAGCGGAAGGTTACAATGAGCAGTTCTTC. The chain links TRBV28 to TRBJ2-1, with 7 nucleotides matching TRBD2. The trim removed 6 bases at V and 4 bases at J, leaving 9 bases unmatched. Germline CDR1 reads MDHEN; CDR2 reads SYDVKM. The CDR3 covers 15 residues.

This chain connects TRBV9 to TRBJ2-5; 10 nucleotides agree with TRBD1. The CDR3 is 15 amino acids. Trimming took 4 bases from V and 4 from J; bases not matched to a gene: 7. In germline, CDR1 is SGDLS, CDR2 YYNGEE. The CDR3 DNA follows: TGTGCCAGCAGCATTGGGACAGGGGTAGGAGAGACCCAGTACTTC. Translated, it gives CASSIGTGVGETQYF.

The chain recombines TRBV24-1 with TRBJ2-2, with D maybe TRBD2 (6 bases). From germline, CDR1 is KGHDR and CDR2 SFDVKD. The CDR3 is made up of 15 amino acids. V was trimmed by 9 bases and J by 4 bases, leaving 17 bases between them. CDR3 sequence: CATQPPGLRTGELFF. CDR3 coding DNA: TGTGCCACCCAACCCCCGGGACTGCGCACCGGGGAGCTGTTTTTT.

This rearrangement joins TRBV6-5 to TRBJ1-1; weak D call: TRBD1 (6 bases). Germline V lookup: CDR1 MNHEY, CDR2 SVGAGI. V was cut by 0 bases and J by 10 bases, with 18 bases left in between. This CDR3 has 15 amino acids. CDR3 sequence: CASSYSTGHRGGAFF. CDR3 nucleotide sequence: TGTGCCAGCAGTTACTCGACGGGACACAGAGGCGGAGCTTTCTTT.

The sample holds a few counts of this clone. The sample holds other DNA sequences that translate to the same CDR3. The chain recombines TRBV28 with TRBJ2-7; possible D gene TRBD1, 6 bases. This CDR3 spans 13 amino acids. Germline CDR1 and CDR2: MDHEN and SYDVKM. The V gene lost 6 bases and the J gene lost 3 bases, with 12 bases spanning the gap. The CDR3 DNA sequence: TGTGCCAGCAGCCCCGGGACAATCTACGAGCAGTACTTC. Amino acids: CASSPGTIYEQYF.

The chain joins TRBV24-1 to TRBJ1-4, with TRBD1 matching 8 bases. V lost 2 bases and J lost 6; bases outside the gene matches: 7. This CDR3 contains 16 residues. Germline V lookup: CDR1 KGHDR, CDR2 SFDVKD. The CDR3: CATSDSAAGGDEKLFF. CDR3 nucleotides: TGTGCCACCAGTGATTCAGCGGCAGGGGGCGATGAAAAACTGTTTTTT.

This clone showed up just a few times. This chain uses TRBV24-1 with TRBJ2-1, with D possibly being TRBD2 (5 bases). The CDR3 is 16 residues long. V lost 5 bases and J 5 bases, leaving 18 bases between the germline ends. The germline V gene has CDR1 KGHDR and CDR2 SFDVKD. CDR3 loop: CATSAAPGSSNNEQFF. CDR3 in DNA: TGTGCCACCAGTGCCGCCCCGGGAAGTTCCAACAATGAGCAGTTCTTC.

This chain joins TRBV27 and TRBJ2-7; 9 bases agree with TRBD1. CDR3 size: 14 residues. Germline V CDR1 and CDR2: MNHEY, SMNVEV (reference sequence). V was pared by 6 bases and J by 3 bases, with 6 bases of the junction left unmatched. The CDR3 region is CASSLGTGFYEQYF. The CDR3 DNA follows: TGTGCCAGCAGCCTTGGGACAGGGTTCTACGAGCAGTACTTC.